One sample yielded the 27 T cell receptor beta chains listed below, sequenced in a study of control samples from healthy donors and cancer patients. Sequencing used immunoSEQ multiplex PCR; TCRdb keeps in-frame clones, though not all of them. The sample yields about 150,000 clones, about 93% seen once. Material for sequencing was blood. The receptors shown here come from a man in his fifties or sixties in good health.

The chain joins TRBV6-2 or TRBV6-3 to TRBJ2-7; 9 nucleotides align to TRBD2. Germline-derived CDR1 and CDR2 are MNHEY and SVGEGT. The length of the CDR3 is 16 residues. V shed 2 bases, J shed 7 bases, and the junction held 12 bases outside the gene matches. The CDR3: CASSYVFSGSLSEQYF. The CDR3 coding sequence is TGTGCCAGCAGTTACGTTTTTAGCGGGAGCTTAAGTGAGCAGTACTTC.

This sequence joins TRBV7-3 and TRBJ2-1; 8 bases agree with TRBD2. CDR1 and CDR2 from the germline V gene are SGHTA and FQGTGA. The CDR3 has 14 residues. With V trimmed by 2 bases and J by 6 bases, 3 bases remained unmatched. The CDR3 protein is CASSLAGLGNEQFF. The CDR3 nucleotides are TGTGCCAGCAGCTTAGCGGGACTAGGCAATGAGCAGTTCTTC.

The DNA for the CDR3 is TGTGCCACCAGTGACTTACAGGGGAATACGCAGTATTTT. Residues: CATSDLQGNTQYF. The chain is built from TRBV24-1 and TRBJ2-3; 7 bases map to TRBD1. V lost 4 bases and J lost 7; bases outside the gene matches: 4. The CDR3 runs 13 residues. From germline, CDR1 is KGHDR and CDR2 SFDVKD.

This chain connects TRBV25-1 to TRBJ2-6; D is ambiguous. Trimming took 3 bases from V and 4 from J, leaving 4 bases between them. The CDR3 is 13 amino acids. CDR1 and CDR2 from the germline V gene are MGHDK and SYGVNS. This CDR3 reads CASSEAGANVLTF. The CDR3 DNA reads TGTGCCAGCAGTGAGGCAGGGGCCAACGTCCTGACTTTC.

The V call is TRBV28, the J call TRBJ1-5; D remains ambiguous. From germline, CDR1 is MDHEN and CDR2 SYDVKM. The CDR3 spans 13 residues. V lost 2 bases and J 7 bases, leaving 9 bases between the germline ends. The CDR3 reads CASSLPERQPQHF. CDR3 DNA: TGTGCCAGCAGTTTACCCGAAAGACAGCCCCAGCATTTT.

CDR3 residues: CATSDSTGRVTDTQYF. The CDR3 DNA is TGTGCCACCAGTGATTCCACAGGGAGAGTTACAGATACGCAGTATTTT. The chain employs TRBV24-1 and TRBJ2-3, with D perhaps TRBD1 (6 bases). Trimming stripped 2 bases from V and 3 bases from J, with 14 bases between. Germline V gene data show CDR1 as KGHDR and CDR2 as SFDVKD. The CDR3 length is 16 residues.

The chain combines TRBV3-1 (or the pseudogene TRBV3-2) with TRBJ1-5, with a weak D call TRBD1 (6 bases). The germline CDR1 and CDR2 sequences are LGHDT and YNNKEL (reference sequence). V lost 4 bases and J 0 bases, leaving 19 bases between the germline ends. The CDR3 spans 18 residues. The CDR3 sequence is CASSRTPTGLNSNQPQHF. CDR3 sequence (DNA): TGTGCCAGCAGCCGAACCCCGACAGGCTTAAATAGCAATCAGCCCCAGCATTTT.

The genes are TRBV6-5 and TRBJ1-5; no clear D gene. The CDR3 has 15 amino acids. Germline V CDR1 and CDR2: MNHEY, SVGAGI. V shed 6 bases and J shed 6 bases, with 18 bases lying between them. The CDR3, as DNA: TGTGCCAGCAGACCGTCAGGTTCCCCAGGTCAGCCCCAGCATTTT. It codes for CASRPSGSPGQPQHF.

The chain is built from TRBV27 and TRBJ1-2; tentative D call: TRBD1 (6 bases). Trimming cost V 3 bases and J 5 bases, with 13 bases left between them. This CDR3 contains 14 residues. Germline V gene sequence: CDR1 MNHEY, CDR2 SMNVEV (reference sequence). CDR3 bases: TGTGCCAGCAGTTTGCAAGGGGGAGTTTATGGCTACACCTTC. Protein sequence: CASSLQGGVYGYTF.

The chain links TRBV20-1 to TRBJ2-2; D may match TRBD1 or TRBD2 (5 bases each). CDR3 length: 15 residues. Germline V CDR1 and CDR2: DFQATT, SNEGSKA (reference sequence). V was shortened by 3 bases and J by 4 bases, with 15 bases between the two germline ends. The DNA of the CDR3 is TGCAGTGCTAGTCCCCGAGGGGTCGGCACCGGGGAGCTGTTTTTT. This encodes CSASPRGVGTGELFF.

This sequence joins TRBV5-1 and TRBJ2-2, with TRBD2 as a possible D gene (5 bases). From germline, CDR1 is SGHRS and CDR2 YFSETQ. The CDR3 runs 14 residues. V lost 2 bases to trimming and J lost 5 bases, with 10 bases between them. CDR3 sequence (DNA): TGCGCCAGCAGCTTTTTGGGAGTTACCGGGGAGCTGTTTTTT. It yields the protein CASSFLGVTGELFF.

J is TRBJ2-7 and V is TRBV3-1 (or the pseudogene TRBV3-2), with 9 positions matching TRBD2. V lost 0 bases and J lost 0; bases outside the gene matches: 3. The length of the CDR3 is 16 residues. The germline V gene encodes CDR1 LGHDT and CDR2 YNNKEL (reference sequence). CDR3 protein: CASSQDRGRGSYEQYF. The CDR3 DNA reads TGTGCCAGCAGCCAAGATCGCGGGAGGGGCTCCTACGAGCAGTACTTC.

This rearrangement joins TRBV11-2 to TRBJ2-6; D gene unclear. CDR3 size: 15 residues. Germline V gives CDR1 SGHAT, CDR2 FQNNGV. V lost 6 bases to trimming and J lost 5 bases, with 14 bases between them. CDR3 sequence: CASRAPWSRANVLTF. For the CDR3, the DNA is TGTGCCAGCAGGGCACCGTGGTCGAGGGCCAACGTCCTGACTTTC.

The V gene is TRBV2, the J gene TRBJ1-2; possibly TRBD1 for D (5 bases). The length of the CDR3 is 14 residues. Trimming took off 4 bases at V and 2 bases at J, with 11 bases between the two ends. Looked up from germline, CDR1 is SNHLY and CDR2 is FYNNEI. CDR3 amino acids: CASSAVGANYGYTF. DNA for the CDR3: TGTGCCAGCAGTGCCGTCGGGGCGAACTATGGCTACACCTTC.

This rearrangement joins TRBV28 to TRBJ2-5; TRBD1 aligns across 8 bases. The germline gives CDR1 MDHEN, CDR2 SYDVKM. This CDR3 has 12 residues. V dropped 4 bases and J dropped 6; count of bases not matched to a gene: 1. DNA of the CDR3: TGTGCCAGCAGTTGGGACAGGAAGACCCAGTACTTC. Translation gives CASSWDRKTQYF.

The chain couples TRBV7-2 to TRBJ2-3; maybe TRBD2 (6 bases). The germline V gene encodes CDR1 SGHTA and CDR2 FQGNSA. V was clipped by 6 bases and J by 6 bases, with 13 bases between them. The CDR3 extends over 13 amino acids. CDR3 bases: TGTGCCAGCAGGAGGGGCGGGGTCGATACGCAGTATTTT. Encoded protein: CASRRGGVDTQYF.

The rearrangement links TRBV18 to TRBJ2-7; 10 nucleotides align to TRBD1. The CDR3 loop spans 15 amino acids. J was trimmed by 5 bases and V by 4 bases; bases with no gene match: 8. The germline V gene encodes CDR1 KGHSH and CDR2 LQKENI. The chain's CDR3 is CASSRRDRGTNEQYF. The CDR3 region has the DNA TGTGCCAGCTCACGCCGGGACAGGGGTACCAACGAGCAGTACTTC.

The chain recombines TRBV27 with TRBJ2-7; TRBD2 matches 8 bases. Looked up from germline, CDR1 is MNHEY and CDR2 is SMNVEV (reference sequence). The length of the CDR3 is 16 residues. After removal of 5 bases from V and 5 bases from J, the junction contained 14 bases not matched to a gene. CDR3 sequence: CASSPFGSGSKDEQYF. CDR3 bases: TGTGCCAGCAGTCCCTTCGGAAGCGGGAGTAAGGACGAGCAGTACTTC.

The chain is built from TRBV10-3 and TRBJ2-1; the D gene is possibly TRBD2 (6 bases). This CDR3 is 13 amino acids long. Germline V gene data show CDR1 as ENHRY and CDR2 as SYGVKD. Trimming stripped 4 bases from V and 8 bases from J, with 12 bases between. Here the CDR3 reads CAISALASDEQFF. In nucleotides, the CDR3 is TGTGCCATCAGTGCCCTAGCGAGCGATGAGCAGTTCTTC.

Note on this clone: Other DNA sequences of this sample code for an identical CDR3. The rearrangement links TRBV9 to TRBJ2-7, with a tentative D call TRBD1 (6 bases). Trimming stripped 2 bases from V and 6 bases from J, with 9 bases between. Per the germline V gene, CDR1 is SGDLS and CDR2 is YYNGEE. This CDR3 spans 12 amino acids. CDR3 loop: CASSVVGGEQYF. For the CDR3, the DNA is TGTGCCAGCAGCGTGGTAGGGGGCGAGCAGTACTTC.

This chain uses TRBV15 with TRBJ2-3, with TRBD2 identical over 10 bases. Germline V CDR1 and CDR2: LNHNV, YYDKDF (reference sequence). The trim removed 1 base at V and 1 base at J, leaving 5 bases unmatched. The CDR3 length is 17 residues. CDR3 DNA sequence: TGTGCCACCAGCAGAGGTTCTAGCGGGAGACGCACAGATACGCAGTATTTT. It encodes CATSRGSSGRRTDTQYF.

The V gene is TRBV27, the J gene TRBJ2-5; D gene uncertain. V was trimmed by 3 bases and J by 1 base, leaving 9 bases between them. The CDR3 length is 14 residues. Germline V gene data show CDR1 as MNHEY and CDR2 as SMNVEV (reference sequence). CDR3 sequence: CASSFRPFQETQYF. In DNA, the CDR3 is TGTGCCAGCAGTTTTAGGCCTTTCCAAGAGACCCAGTACTTC.

The chain carries TRBV30 and TRBJ2-3, with 7 positions matching TRBD1. CDR1 GTSNPN and CDR2 SVGIG come from the germline V gene (reference sequence). This CDR3 is built from 14 residues. V was clipped by 7 bases and J by 1 base; unmatched bases: 8. Here the CDR3 reads CASRQGFGTDTQYF. The CDR3 DNA follows: TGTGCCTCCCGACAGGGCTTTGGCACAGATACGCAGTATTTT.

The chain combines TRBV28 with TRBJ1-4; D is unclear. CDR3 length equals 15 residues. Trimming removed 1 base from V and 6 bases from J, with 12 bases in between. The germline V gene encodes CDR1 MDHEN and CDR2 SYDVKM. The CDR3 nucleotides read TGTGCCAGCAGTTTATTGTCTAGGGTAGATGAAAAACTGTTTTTT. Its translation is CASSLLSRVDEKLFF.

In this sample, this clone turned up a few times. The chain employs TRBV14 and TRBJ2-5, with no clear D. CDR1 and CDR2 (germline): SGHDN, FVKESK. The CDR3 loop spans 14 amino acids. Trimming cost V 0 bases and J 4 bases, with 9 bases left between them. CDR3 loop: CASSQDQLLETQYF. CDR3 coding DNA: TGTGCCAGCAGCCAAGATCAACTACTAGAGACCCAGTACTTC. The whole variable domain, remainder taken from reference TRBV14 and TRBJ2-5, is EAGVTQFPSHSVIEKGQTVTLRCDPISGHDNLYWYRRVMGKEIKFLLHFVKESKQDESGMPNNRFLAERTGGTYSTLKVQPAELEDSGVYFCASSQDQLLETQYFGPGTRLLVL.

The chain couples TRBV7-9 to TRBJ2-3, with D uncertain. Germline CDR1 is SEHNR and CDR2 is FQNEAQ (reference sequence). The ends were cut back, 3 bases at V and 5 bases at J, with 9 bases in the middle. The CDR3 contains 13 residues. The CDR3 loop reads CASSFSGLDTQYF. The CDR3 DNA sequence: TGTGCCAGCAGCTTTAGTGGGTTAGATACGCAGTATTTT.

The chain combines TRBV14 with TRBJ2-4; 8 positions match TRBD2. This CDR3 spans 16 amino acids. V lost 1 base to trimming and J lost 7 bases; unmatched junction nucleotides: 9. The germline CDR1 and CDR2 sequences are SGHDN and FVKESK. In DNA, the CDR3 is TGTGCCAGCAGCCAAGTGGGCAGCGGGAGTAGGAACATTCAGTACTTC. It encodes CASSQVGSGSRNIQYF.